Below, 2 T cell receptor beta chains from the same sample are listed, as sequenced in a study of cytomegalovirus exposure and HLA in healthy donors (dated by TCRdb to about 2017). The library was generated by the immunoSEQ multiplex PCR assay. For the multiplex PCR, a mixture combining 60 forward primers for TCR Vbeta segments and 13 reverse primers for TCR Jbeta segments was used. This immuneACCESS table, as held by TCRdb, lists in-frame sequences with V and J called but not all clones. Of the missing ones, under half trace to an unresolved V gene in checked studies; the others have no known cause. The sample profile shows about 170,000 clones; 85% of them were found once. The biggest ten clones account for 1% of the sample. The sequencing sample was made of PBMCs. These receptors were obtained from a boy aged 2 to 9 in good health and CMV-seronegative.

The CDR3 DNA follows: TGTGCCAGCAGCGTAGTATGGGGGCCAGATACGCAGTATTTT. It is translated as CASSVVWGPDTQYF. The chain recombines TRBV9 with TRBJ2-3; perhaps TRBD1 as D (6 bases). Trimming took off 0 bases at V and 4 bases at J, with 9 bases between the two ends. The CDR3 is 14 residues long. The V gene's germline CDR1 is SGDLS and CDR2 YYNGEE.

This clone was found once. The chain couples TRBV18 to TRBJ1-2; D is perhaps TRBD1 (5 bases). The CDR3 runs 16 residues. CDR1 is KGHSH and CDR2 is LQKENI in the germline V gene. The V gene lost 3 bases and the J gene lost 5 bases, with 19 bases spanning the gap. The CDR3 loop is CASSPPSGGSAYGYTF. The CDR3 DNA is TGTGCCAGCTCACCGCCCTCGGGGGGGTCCGCGTATGGCTACACCTTC.